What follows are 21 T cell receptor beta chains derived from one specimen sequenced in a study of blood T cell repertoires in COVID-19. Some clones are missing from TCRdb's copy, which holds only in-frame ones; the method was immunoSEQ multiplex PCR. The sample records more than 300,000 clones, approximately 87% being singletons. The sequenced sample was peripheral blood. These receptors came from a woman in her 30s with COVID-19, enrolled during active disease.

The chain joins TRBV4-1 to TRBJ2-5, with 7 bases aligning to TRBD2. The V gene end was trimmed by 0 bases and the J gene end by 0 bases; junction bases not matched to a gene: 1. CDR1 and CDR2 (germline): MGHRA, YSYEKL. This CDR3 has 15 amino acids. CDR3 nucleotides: TGCGCCAGCAGCCAAGAGCGGGGGAACCAAGAGACCCAGTACTTC. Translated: CASSQERGNQETQYF.

For the CDR3, the DNA is TGTGCCAGCAGCTTCGGTGCTGATGAAAAACTGTTTTTT. It specifies CASSFGADEKLFF. The J gene is TRBJ1-4, the V gene TRBV5-4; no clear D gene. Trimming stripped 2 bases from V and 6 bases from J, with 8 bases between. The germline CDR1 and CDR2 sequences are SGHNT and YYREEE (reference sequence). This CDR3 contains 13 residues.

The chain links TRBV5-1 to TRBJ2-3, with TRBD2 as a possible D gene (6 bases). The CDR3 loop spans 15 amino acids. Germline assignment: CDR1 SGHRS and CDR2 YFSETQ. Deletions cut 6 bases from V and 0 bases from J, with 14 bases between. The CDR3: CASTPGGLSTDTQYF. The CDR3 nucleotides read TGCGCCAGCACCCCCGGGGGACTTAGCACAGATACGCAGTATTTT.

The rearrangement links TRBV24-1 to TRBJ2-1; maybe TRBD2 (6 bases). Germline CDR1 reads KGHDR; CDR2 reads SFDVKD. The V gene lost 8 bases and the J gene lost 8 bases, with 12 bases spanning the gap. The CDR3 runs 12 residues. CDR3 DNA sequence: TGTGCCACCACCGGGAGTTTAGATGAGCAGTTCTTC. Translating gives CATTGSLDEQFF.

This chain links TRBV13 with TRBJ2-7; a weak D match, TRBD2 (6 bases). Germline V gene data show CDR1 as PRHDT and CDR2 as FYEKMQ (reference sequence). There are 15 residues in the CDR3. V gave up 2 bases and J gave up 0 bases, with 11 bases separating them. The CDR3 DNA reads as TGTGCCAGCAGCTTATCGGGAGTTAGCTCCTACGAGCAGTACTTC. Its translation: CASSLSGVSSYEQYF. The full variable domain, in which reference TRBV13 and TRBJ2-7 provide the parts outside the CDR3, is AAGVIQSPRHLIKEKRETATLKCYPIPRHDTVYWYQQGPGQDPQFLISFYEKMQSDKGSIPDRFSAQQFSDYHSELNMSSLELGDSALYFCASSLSGVSSYEQYFGPGTRLTVT.

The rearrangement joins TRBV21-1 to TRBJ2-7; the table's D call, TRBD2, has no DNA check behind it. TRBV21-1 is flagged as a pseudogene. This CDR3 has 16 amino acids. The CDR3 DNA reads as TGTGCCAGCAGCGCGGGGAGGACTAGCACCATCTACGAGCAGTACTTC. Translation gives CASSAGRTSTIYEQYF.

The CDR3 nucleotides read TGTGCCAGCAGCCCTACAGGGGACACCGGGGAGCTGTTTTTT. Translating it yields CASSPTGDTGELFF. The chain is built from TRBV11-2 and TRBJ2-2, with 7 bases aligning to TRBD1. Trimming at V came to 5 bases and at J to 3 bases, leaving 3 bases not matched to a gene. Germline assignment: CDR1 SGHAT and CDR2 FQNNGV. CDR3 length: 14 residues.

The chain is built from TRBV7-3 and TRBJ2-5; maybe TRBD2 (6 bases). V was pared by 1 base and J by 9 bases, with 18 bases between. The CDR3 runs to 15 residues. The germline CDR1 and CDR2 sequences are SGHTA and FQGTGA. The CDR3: CASSLMGGTGEAQYF. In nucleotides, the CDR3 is TGTGCCAGCAGCTTAATGGGCGGGACGGGCGAGGCCCAGTACTTC.

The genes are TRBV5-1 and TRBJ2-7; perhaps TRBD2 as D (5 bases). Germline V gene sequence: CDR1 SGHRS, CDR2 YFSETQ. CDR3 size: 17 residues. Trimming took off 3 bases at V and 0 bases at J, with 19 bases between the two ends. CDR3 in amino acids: CASSSPLAGANSYEQYF. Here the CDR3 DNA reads TGCGCCAGCAGCTCTCCCCTGGCGGGCGCGAACTCCTACGAGCAGTACTTC.

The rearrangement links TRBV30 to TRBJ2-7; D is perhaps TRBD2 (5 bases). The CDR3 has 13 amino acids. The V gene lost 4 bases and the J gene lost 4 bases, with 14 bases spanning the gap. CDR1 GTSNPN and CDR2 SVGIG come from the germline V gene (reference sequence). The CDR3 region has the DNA TGTGCCTGGAAGAGGGATCCACCTTACGAGCAGTACTTC. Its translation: CAWKRDPPYEQYF.

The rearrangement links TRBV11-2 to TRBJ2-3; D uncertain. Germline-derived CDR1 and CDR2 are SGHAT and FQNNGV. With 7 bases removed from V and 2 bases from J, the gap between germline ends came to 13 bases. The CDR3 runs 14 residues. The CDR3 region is CASTLRTNTDTQYF. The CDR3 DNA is TGTGCCAGCACCCTCCGAACTAACACAGATACGCAGTATTTT.

Here the CDR3 reads CASSPGTSDEQFF. The CDR3 DNA follows: TGTGCCAGCAGCCCCGGGACTAGCGATGAGCAGTTCTTC. This rearrangement joins TRBV7-9 to TRBJ2-1; 10 bases are a match to TRBD2. This CDR3 region has 13 residues. With V trimmed by 5 bases and J by 8 bases, 3 bases remained unmatched. Germline V lookup: CDR1 SEHNR, CDR2 FQNEAQ (reference sequence).

Here the CDR3 reads CASSLGLAGYNEQFF. Here the CDR3 DNA reads TGTGCCAGCAGCCTTGGACTAGCGGGGTACAATGAGCAGTTCTTC. The chain recombines TRBV5-4 with TRBJ2-1; 12 bases map to TRBD2. Per the germline V gene, CDR1 is SGHNT and CDR2 is YYREEE (reference sequence). V was pared by 4 bases and J by 4 bases, with 3 bases of the junction left unmatched. The CDR3 covers 15 residues.

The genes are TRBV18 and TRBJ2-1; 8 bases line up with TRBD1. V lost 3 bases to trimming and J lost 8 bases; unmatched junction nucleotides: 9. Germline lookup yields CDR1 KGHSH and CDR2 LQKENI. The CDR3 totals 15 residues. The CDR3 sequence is CASSPSTGVRHEQFF. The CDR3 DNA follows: TGTGCCAGCTCACCCTCGACAGGGGTGAGGCATGAGCAGTTCTTC. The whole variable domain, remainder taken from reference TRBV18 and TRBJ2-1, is NAGVMQNPRHLVRRRGQEARLRCSPMKGHSHVYWYRQLPEEGLKFMVYLQKENIIDESGMPKERFSAEFPKEGPSILRIQQVVRGDSAAYFCASSPSTGVRHEQFFGPGTRLTVL.

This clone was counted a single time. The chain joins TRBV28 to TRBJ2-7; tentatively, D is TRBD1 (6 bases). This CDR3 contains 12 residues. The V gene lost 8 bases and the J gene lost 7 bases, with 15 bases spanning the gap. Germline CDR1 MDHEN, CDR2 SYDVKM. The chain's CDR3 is CASSWTALEQYF. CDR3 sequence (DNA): TGTGCCAGCTCCTGGACAGCGTTAGAGCAGTACTTC.

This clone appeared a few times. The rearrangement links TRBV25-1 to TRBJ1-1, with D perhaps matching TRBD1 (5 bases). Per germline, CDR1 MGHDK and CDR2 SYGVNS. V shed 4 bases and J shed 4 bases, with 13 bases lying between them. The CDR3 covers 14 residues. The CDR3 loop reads CASSAARDPTEAFF. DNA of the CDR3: TGTGCCAGCAGTGCCGCCAGGGATCCCACTGAAGCTTTCTTT.

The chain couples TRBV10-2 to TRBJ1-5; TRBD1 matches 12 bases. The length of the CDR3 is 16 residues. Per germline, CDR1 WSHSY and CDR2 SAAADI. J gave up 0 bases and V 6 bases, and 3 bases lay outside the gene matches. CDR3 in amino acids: CASRGQGAVSNQPQHF. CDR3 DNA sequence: TGCGCCAGCAGGGGACAGGGGGCGGTTAGCAATCAGCCCCAGCATTTT.

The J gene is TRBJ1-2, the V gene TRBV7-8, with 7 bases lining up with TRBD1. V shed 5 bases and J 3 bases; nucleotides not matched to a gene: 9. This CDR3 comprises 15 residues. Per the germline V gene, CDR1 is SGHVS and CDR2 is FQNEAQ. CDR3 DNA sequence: TGTGCCAGCAGCCTGACGACAGGGTCGGACTATGGCTACACCTTC. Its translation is CASSLTTGSDYGYTF.

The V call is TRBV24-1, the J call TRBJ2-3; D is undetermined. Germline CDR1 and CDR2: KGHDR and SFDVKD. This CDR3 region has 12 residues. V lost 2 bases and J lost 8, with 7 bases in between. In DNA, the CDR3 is TGTGCCACCAGTGATTCCCTGTTTACGCAGTATTTT. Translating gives CATSDSLFTQYF.

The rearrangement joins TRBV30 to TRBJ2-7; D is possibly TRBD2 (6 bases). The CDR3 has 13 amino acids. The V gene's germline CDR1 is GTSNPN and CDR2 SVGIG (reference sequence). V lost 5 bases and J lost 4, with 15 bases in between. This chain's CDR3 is CAWGWRDGYEQYF. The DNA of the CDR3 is TGTGCCTGGGGGTGGAGGGATGGGTACGAGCAGTACTTC.

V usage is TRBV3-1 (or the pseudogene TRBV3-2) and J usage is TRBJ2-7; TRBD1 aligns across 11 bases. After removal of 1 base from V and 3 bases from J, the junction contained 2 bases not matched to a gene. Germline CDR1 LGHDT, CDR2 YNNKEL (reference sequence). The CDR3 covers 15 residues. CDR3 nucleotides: TGTGCCAGCAGCCAAGCCGGGACAGGGGGCTACGAGCAGTACTTC. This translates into CASSQAGTGGYEQYF.